What follows are 15 T cell receptor beta chains derived from one specimen sequenced in a study of blood T cell repertoires in COVID-19. Produced via immunoSEQ multiplex PCR; TCRdb's table is partial and in-frame only. Among fewer than 250,000 clones listed, approximately 81% were seen once. The specimen was peripheral blood. Receptors originate from a man under 40 with active or convalescent COVID-19.

The rearrangement links TRBV20-1 to TRBJ2-7; tentative D call: TRBD2 (6 bases). Germline loops: CDR1 DFQATT, CDR2 SNEGSKA (reference sequence). Trimming took 0 bases from V and 13 from J, leaving 13 bases between them. The CDR3 length is 11 residues. CDR3 in amino acids: CSAREGLKNYF. In DNA, the CDR3 is TGCAGTGCTAGAGAGGGACTCAAAAACTACTTC.

The chain is built from TRBV10-3 and TRBJ1-2, with 8 positions matching TRBD1. The V segment lost 2 bases and the J segment 14 bases; nucleotides outside the gene matches: 10. The germline V gene has CDR1 ENHRY and CDR2 SYGVKD. CDR3 size: 13 residues. CDR3 residues: CAISEDNRGGKTF. The CDR3 DNA sequence: TGTGCCATCAGTGAGGACAACAGGGGGGGAAAGACCTTC.

This clone has more than one count but fewer than ten. The V call is TRBV30, the J call TRBJ1-4; D is uncertain. Trimming pared 0 bases from V and 6 bases from J, leaving 8 bases between. The CDR3 runs to 13 residues. Germline V gene data show CDR1 as GTSNPN and CDR2 as SVGIG (reference sequence). The CDR3 is CAWSVGSYEKLFF. CDR3 bases: TGTGCCTGGAGTGTGGGGAGTTATGAAAAACTGTTTTTT.

The chain combines TRBV5-1 with TRBJ2-1; D possibly corresponds to TRBD2 (6 bases). Trimming shortened V by 4 bases and J by 7 bases, and 12 bases separated the two germline ends. The CDR3 contains 13 residues. The germline gives CDR1 SGHRS, CDR2 YFSETQ. The CDR3 protein is CASSRGYENEQFF. In nucleotides, the CDR3 is TGCGCCAGCAGCCGGGGGTATGAAAATGAGCAGTTCTTC. Full variable domain (rest looked up from reference TRBV5-1 and TRBJ2-1): KAGVTQTPRYLIKTRGQQVTLSCSPISGHRSVSWYQQTPGQGLQFLFEYFSETQRNKGNFPGRFSGRQFSNSRSEMNVSTLELGDSALYLCASSRGYENEQFFGPGTRLTVL.

V usage is TRBV5-1 and J usage is TRBJ1-2; D is undetermined. This CDR3 is built from 15 residues. The V gene lost 0 bases and the J gene lost 3 bases, with 12 bases spanning the gap. Looked up from germline, CDR1 is SGHRS and CDR2 is YFSETQ. The CDR3, as DNA: TGCGCCAGCAGCTTGGTGTCAGGCTTCGACTATGGCTACACCTTC. Protein product: CASSLVSGFDYGYTF.

The chain joins TRBV7-3 to TRBJ2-1, with D possibly TRBD1 on 6 matching bases. This CDR3 has 14 residues. Germline CDR1 SGHTA, CDR2 FQGTGA. Deletions cut 4 bases from V and 5 bases from J, with 12 bases between. This CDR3 is CASSSVGADNEQFF. In nucleotides, the CDR3 is TGTGCCAGCAGCTCCGTGGGGGCGGACAATGAGCAGTTCTTC. The variable domain in full, completed from reference TRBV7-3 and TRBJ2-1, reads GAGVSQTPSNKVTEKGKYVELRCDPISGHTALYWYRQSLGQGPEFLIYFQGTGAADDSGLPNDRFFAVRPEGSVSTLKIQRTERGDSAVYLCASSSVGADNEQFFGPGTRLTVL.

The chain employs TRBV19 and TRBJ2-7, with 7 positions matching TRBD2. Looked up from germline, CDR1 is LNHDA and CDR2 is SQIVND (reference sequence). The V and J ends lost 10 bases and 4 bases, in that order; junction bases with no gene match: 7. The CDR3 has 12 residues. CDR3 coding DNA: TGTGCCACCTCCGGGGGGATTTACGAGCAGTACTTC. Translating gives CATSGGIYEQYF.

The V gene is TRBV27, the J gene TRBJ2-7, with D possibly TRBD1 on 6 matching bases. This CDR3 is 14 amino acids long. The germline CDR1 and CDR2 sequences are MNHEY and SMNVEV (reference sequence). Between the trimmed V and J ends, which lost 6 bases and 6 bases, there was a span of 18 bases. The CDR3 protein is CASSPLAGAAEQYF. The CDR3 coding sequence is TGTGCCAGCAGCCCGCTGGCAGGGGCGGCCGAGCAGTACTTC.

The chain carries TRBV6-5 and TRBJ2-3; 7 bases are a match to TRBD1. This CDR3 is 12 amino acids long. The germline gives CDR1 MNHEY, CDR2 SVGAGI. Trimming took 6 bases from V and 11 from J; bases not matched to a gene: 8. Written as DNA, the CDR3 is TGTGCCAGCAGCACCGGACAGGACAAGCAGTATTTT. Translated, it gives CASSTGQDKQYF.

V usage is TRBV18 and J usage is TRBJ1-1, with unresolved D. CDR1 and CDR2 (germline): KGHSH, LQKENI. The length of the CDR3 is 14 residues. Between the trimmed V and J ends, which lost 6 bases and 1 base, there was a span of 12 bases. Here the CDR3 DNA reads TGTGCCAGCTCCTCCGTCCGCGGGAACACTGAAGCTTTCTTT. Protein: CASSSVRGNTEAFF.

The chain links TRBV28 to TRBJ2-7, with D perhaps TRBD2 (6 bases). Germline V CDR1 and CDR2: MDHEN, SYDVKM. V was clipped by 5 bases and J by 6 bases, with 14 bases between them. The CDR3 sequence is 13 residues long. This CDR3 is CASSPGGAFEQYF. Written as DNA, the CDR3 is TGTGCCAGCAGTCCCGGAGGGGCTTTCGAGCAGTACTTC.

Details on this clone: The same CDR3 arises from other DNA sequences in this sample as well. The V and J genes are TRBV5-5 and TRBJ2-3; 7 bases line up with TRBD2. In germline, CDR1 is SGHKS, CDR2 YYEKEE (reference sequence). V dropped 0 bases and J dropped 1; count of bases not matched to a gene: 2. This CDR3 spans 15 amino acids. CDR3 loop: CASSLVSGGTDTQYF. CDR3 nucleotide sequence: TGTGCCAGCAGCTTGGTGAGCGGGGGCACAGATACGCAGTATTTT.

CDR3 bases: TGTGCCACCAGTGAGGCGACAGGGAGTGGTACAGATACGCAGTATTTT. Translating it yields CATSEATGSGTDTQYF. The genes are TRBV24-1 and TRBJ2-3, with 7 positions matching TRBD1. The V and J ends lost 4 bases and 3 bases, in that order; junction bases with no gene match: 9. Germline V lookup: CDR1 KGHDR, CDR2 SFDVKD. The CDR3 consists of 16 residues.

The chain uses TRBV10-3 and TRBJ2-3; 7 bases match TRBD1. The CDR3 runs 15 residues. V dropped 0 bases and J dropped 5; count of bases not matched to a gene: 5. Germline-derived CDR1 and CDR2 are ENHRY and SYGVKD. The CDR3 DNA follows: TGTGCCATCAGTGAGTCCGACAGGGATAAAGATACGCAGTATTTT. Protein: CAISESDRDKDTQYF.

This chain uses TRBV5-5 with TRBJ1-4; TRBD1 is a possible D gene (5 bases). The germline CDR1 and CDR2 sequences are SGHKS and YYEKEE (reference sequence). Trimming stripped 2 bases from V and 4 bases from J, with 9 bases between. The CDR3 contains 14 residues. Here the CDR3 DNA reads TGTGCCAGCAGCTTAAGGGGAGGTAATGAAAAACTGTTTTTT. This codes for CASSLRGGNEKLFF. The full variable domain, rest sourced from reference TRBV5-5 and TRBJ1-4, is DAGVTQSPTHLIKTRGQQVTLRCSPISGHKSVSWYQQVLGQGPQFIFQYYEKEERGRGNFPDRFSARQFPNYSSELNVNALLLGDSALYLCASSLRGGNEKLFFGSGTQLSVL.